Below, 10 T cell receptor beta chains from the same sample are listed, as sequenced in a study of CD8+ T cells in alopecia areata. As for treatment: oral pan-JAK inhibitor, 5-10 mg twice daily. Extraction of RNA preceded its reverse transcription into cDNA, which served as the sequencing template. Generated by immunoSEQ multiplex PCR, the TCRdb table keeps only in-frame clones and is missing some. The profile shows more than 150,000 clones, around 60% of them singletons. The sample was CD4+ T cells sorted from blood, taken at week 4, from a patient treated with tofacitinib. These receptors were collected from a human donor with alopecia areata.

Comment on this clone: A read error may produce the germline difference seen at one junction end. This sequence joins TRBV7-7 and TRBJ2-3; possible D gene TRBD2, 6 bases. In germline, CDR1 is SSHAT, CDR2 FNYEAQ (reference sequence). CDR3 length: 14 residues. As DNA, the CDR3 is TGTGCTAGCAGCTTAACGGGGGTGGGAGATACGCAGTATTTT. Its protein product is CASSLTGVGDTQYF.

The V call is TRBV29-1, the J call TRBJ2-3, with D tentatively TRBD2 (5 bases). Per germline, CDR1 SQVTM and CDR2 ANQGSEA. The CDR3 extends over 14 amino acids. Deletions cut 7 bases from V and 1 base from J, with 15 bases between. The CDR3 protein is CSDLSGIRTDTQYF. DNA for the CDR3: TGCAGCGACCTTTCCGGGATCCGCACAGATACGCAGTATTTT.

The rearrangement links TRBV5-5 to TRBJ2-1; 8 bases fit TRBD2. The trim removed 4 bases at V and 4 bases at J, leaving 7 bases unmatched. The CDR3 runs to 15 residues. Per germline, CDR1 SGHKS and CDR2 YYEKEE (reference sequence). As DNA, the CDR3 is TGTGCCAGCAGCCCGGGAGCGGGGGCTTACAATGAGCAGTTCTTC. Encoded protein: CASSPGAGAYNEQFF.

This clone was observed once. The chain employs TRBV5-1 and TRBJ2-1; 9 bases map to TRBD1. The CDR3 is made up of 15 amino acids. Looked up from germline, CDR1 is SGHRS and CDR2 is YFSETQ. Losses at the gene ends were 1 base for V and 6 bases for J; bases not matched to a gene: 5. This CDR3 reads CASSLWGQGPNEQFF. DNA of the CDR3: TGCGCCAGCAGCTTGTGGGGACAGGGCCCCAATGAGCAGTTCTTC.

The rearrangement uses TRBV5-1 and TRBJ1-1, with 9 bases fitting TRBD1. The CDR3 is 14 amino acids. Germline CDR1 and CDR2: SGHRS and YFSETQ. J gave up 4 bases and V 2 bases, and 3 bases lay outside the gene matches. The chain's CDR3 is CASSFSGQGTEAFF. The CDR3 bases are TGCGCCAGCAGCTTCTCGGGACAGGGCACTGAAGCTTTCTTT.

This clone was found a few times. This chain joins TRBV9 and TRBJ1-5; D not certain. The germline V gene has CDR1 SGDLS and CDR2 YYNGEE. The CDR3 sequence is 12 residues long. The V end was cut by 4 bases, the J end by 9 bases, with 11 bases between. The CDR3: CASSTQGRPQHF. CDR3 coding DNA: TGTGCCAGCAGCACACAAGGACGGCCCCAGCATTTT.

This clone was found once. The CDR3 bases are TGCAGCGTTGGGGTGTCAGGGAGCACTGGGGCCAACGTCCTGACTTTC. It is translated as CSVGVSGSTGANVLTF. V gene TRBV29-1 combines with J gene TRBJ2-6, with D tentatively TRBD1 or TRBD2 (5 bases each). The germline V gene has CDR1 SQVTM and CDR2 ANQGSEA. V shed 4 bases and J shed 2 bases, with 15 bases lying between them. The CDR3 totals 16 residues.

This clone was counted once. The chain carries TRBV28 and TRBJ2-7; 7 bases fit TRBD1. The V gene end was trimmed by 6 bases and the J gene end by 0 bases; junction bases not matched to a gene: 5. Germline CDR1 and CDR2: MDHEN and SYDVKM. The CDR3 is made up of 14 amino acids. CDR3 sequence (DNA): TGTGCCAGCAGGGTGACAGGGACCTCCTACGAGCAGTACTTC. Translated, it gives CASRVTGTSYEQYF.

The chain's CDR3 is CAHETGTGDMAQHF. CDR3 nucleotide sequence: TGTGCCCACGAAACCGGGACAGGGGACATGGCCCAGCATTTT. V usage is TRBV19 and J usage is TRBJ1-5, with 10 bases aligning to TRBD1. CDR1 and CDR2 from the germline V gene are LNHDA and SQIVND (reference sequence). CDR3 length equals 14 residues. Trimming removed 11 bases from V and 11 bases from J; junction bases left unmatched: 15.

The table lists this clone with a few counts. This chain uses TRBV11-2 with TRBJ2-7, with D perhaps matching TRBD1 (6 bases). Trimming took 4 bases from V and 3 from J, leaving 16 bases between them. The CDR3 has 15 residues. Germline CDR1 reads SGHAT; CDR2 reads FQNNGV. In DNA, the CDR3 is TGTGCCAGCAGCTACTCCGGGACACCTTACTACGAGCAGTACTTC. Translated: CASSYSGTPYYEQYF.